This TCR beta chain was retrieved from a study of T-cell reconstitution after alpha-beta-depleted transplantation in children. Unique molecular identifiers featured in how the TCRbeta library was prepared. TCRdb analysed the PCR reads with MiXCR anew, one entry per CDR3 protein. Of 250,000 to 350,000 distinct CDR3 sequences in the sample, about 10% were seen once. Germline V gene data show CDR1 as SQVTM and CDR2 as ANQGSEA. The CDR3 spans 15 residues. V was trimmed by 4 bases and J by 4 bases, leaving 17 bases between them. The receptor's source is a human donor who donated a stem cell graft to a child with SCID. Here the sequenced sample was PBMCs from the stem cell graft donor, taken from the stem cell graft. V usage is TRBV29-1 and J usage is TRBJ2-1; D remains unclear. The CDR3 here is CSVVGSTDQYNEQFF. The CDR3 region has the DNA TGCAGCGTTGTGGGCAGCACCGACCAATACAATGAGCAGTTCTTC.